This T cell receptor beta chain was profiled in a study of blood T cells in healthy people across ages. Study observations and caveats: Those diversity estimates obtained from one million T cells were thought to be underestimates. Both higher diversity and more naive CD4+ cells marked long-lived donors when set against aged donors.

About 10 milliliters of peripheral blood were drawn from each donor into EDTA-treated tubes. Germline V CDR1 and CDR2: LGHDT, YNNKEL (reference sequence). The CDR3 is made up of 13 amino acids. A remark on this clonotype: Antigen unknown. One end of the junction fails to match germline, which may point to a read error.

Through a sample-barcoded 5' primer and a J-beta primer mix, a second PCR was run for roughly 6 to 11 cycles. Researchers report that a template-switch adaptor with 12 random nucleotides tagged each cDNA molecule. TCRdb reprocessed the 5' RACE reads via MiXCR and lists one record per CDR3 protein. This repertoire shows about 280,000 distinct CDR3 sequences, roughly a quarter found once; its top ten account for around 30%. The V and J genes are TRBV3-1 and TRBJ1-2; no definite D call. The clonotype was recovered from a woman in her 70s in good health. Input material: blood. This CDR3 reads CASGDGRLNGYPF. The CDR3 nucleotides read TGTGCCAGCGGCGACGGACGGCTAAATGGCTACCCCTTC.